Listed here is a single T cell receptor (beta chain). This specimen comes from a study of blood T cell repertoires in COVID-19. Overall study context: Samples taken during acute and convalescent COVID-19 were collected in the United States, Italy and Spain. PBMCs, B-cell-depleted T cells, or T cells provided the cDNA or gDNA that made up the material.

Germline V CDR1 and CDR2: MNHEY, SVGEGT. Trimming at V came to 0 bases and at J to 0 bases, leaving 2 bases not matched to a gene. The CDR3 sequence is 15 residues long. In the authors' methods: Quantification of nucleated cells was approximated via reference gene primer amplification. TCRdb's table, derived via immunoSEQ multiplex PCR, lists solely in-frame clones and lacks some. The DNA gave D and trimming, while V, J and clone size come from that table. The table includes 80,000 to 100,000 clones, roughly 90% detected once. What was sequenced was peripheral blood. The TCR sequence derives from a human donor with active COVID-19. The donor label of this sample is uncertain. This sequence joins TRBV6-2 or TRBV6-3 and TRBJ2-7; 7 bases match TRBD1. As DNA, the CDR3 is TGTGCCAGCAGTTACTCGAACAGGGGCTCCTACGAGCAGTACTTC. Its protein product is CASSYSNRGSYEQYF.